This T cell receptor (beta chain) was profiled in a study of blood T cells in healthy people across ages. General study results and limits: Naive and antigen-experienced cells could not be conclusively compared, given unsorted PBMCs.

This clonotype was seen a few times. Its antigen remains unknown. Trimming took 2 bases from V and 2 from J; bases not matched to a gene: 12. The CDR3 consists of 18 residues. The germline gives CDR1 SGHAT, CDR2 FQDESV (reference sequence). The use of a sample-barcoded 5' primer and a J-beta primer mix characterized a second PCR of roughly 6 to 11 cycles. Every cDNA molecule carried a tag from a template-switch adaptor bearing 12 random nucleotides. Each CDR3 protein is one row after TCRdb ran MiXCR on the 5' RACE reads. Of 800,000 to 1,300,000 distinct CDR3 sequences in the sample, about 23% are singletons; the top ten hold approximately 0.79%. This sample was shared with a second study, whose subject was T cells of mothers and their children.

The chain employs TRBV11-1 and TRBJ2-7; 10 nucleotides match TRBD2. The sequencing sample was made of blood. The receptor was isolated from a girl aged 2 to 10 in good health. CDR3 coding DNA: TGTGCCAGCAGCTTATTCCCGCTAGCGGGAGTTACCCCCTACGAGCAGTACTTC. Protein sequence: CASSLFPLAGVTPYEQYF. Supplemented by reference TRBV11-1 and TRBJ2-7, the full variable domain reads EAEVAQSPRYKITEKSQAVAFWCDPISGHATLYWYRQILGQGPELLVQFQDESVVDDSQLPKDRFSAERLKGVDSTLKIQPAELGDSAMYLCASSLFPLAGVTPYEQYFGPGTRLTVT.